The rows below give T cell receptor beta chains drawn from one sample of a study of identical twins. MiXCR, applied by TCRdb to the 5' RACE reads, yields one record per CDR3 protein. The data hold under 900,000 distinct CDR3 sequences, with 9% to 15% observed a single time. The sample also formed part of further work on yellow fever vaccine responses in identical twins.

The sample consisted of PBMCs. Receptors originate from a woman aged 18-29 years in good health. Each CDR3 is given with its conserved first and last residue. Fields, in order: V gene, J gene, clone size, D gene, CDR3 DNA, CDR3 protein. The D gene is left open where the match is weak. Rows may omit the clone size; those that give it use once, few, many or a size class.

V gene: TRBV20-1; J gene: TRBJ1-1; clone size: few; D gene: TRBD1; CDR3 DNA: TGCAGTGCTAGACGGGGAACGAAAGGACAGGGTGGTACTGAAGCTTTCTTT; CDR3 protein: CSARRGTKGQGGTEAFF
V gene: TRBV6-5; J gene: TRBJ2-1; clone size: few; D gene: TRBD2; CDR3 DNA: TGTGCCAGCAGTTACCTGCAGCGGGGGGTCGATGAGCAGTTCTTC; CDR3 protein: CASSYLQRGVDEQFF
V gene: TRBV20-1; J gene: TRBJ2-1; clone size: -; D gene: TRBD1; CDR3 DNA: TGCAGTGCTAGACTACAGGGGTCCAATGAGCAGTTCTTC; CDR3 protein: CSARLQGSNEQFF
V gene: TRBV4-1; J gene: TRBJ2-1; clone size: few; D gene: -; CDR3 DNA: TGCGCCAGCAGCCAAGAAGCCCTTGGCGATGAGCAGTTCTTC; CDR3 protein: CASSQEALGDEQFF
V gene: TRBV24-1; J gene: TRBJ2-5; clone size: -; D gene: TRBD2; CDR3 DNA: TGTGCCACCAGTGATAACCTAGCGGGGGCAAATCGAGAGACCCAGTACTTC; CDR3 protein: CATSDNLAGANRETQYF
V gene: TRBV9; J gene: TRBJ2-2; clone size: few; D gene: TRBD2; CDR3 DNA: TGTGCCAGCAGCGAAGGGACTAACCTCAACACCGGGGAGCTGTTTTTT; CDR3 protein: CASSEGTNLNTGELFF
V gene: TRBV3-1; J gene: TRBJ2-5; clone size: -; D gene: -; CDR3 DNA: TGTGCCAGCAGCCAAGACCGGACAGACGGCCAAGAGACCCAGTACTTC; CDR3 protein: CASSQDRTDGQETQYF
V gene: TRBV10-3; J gene: TRBJ2-3; clone size: few; D gene: TRBD2; CDR3 DNA: TGTGCCATCAGGACTAGCGGGCCAGACACAGATACGCAGTATTTT; CDR3 protein: CAIRTSGPDTDTQYF
V gene: TRBV4-1; J gene: TRBJ2-3; clone size: -; D gene: TRBD2; CDR3 DNA: TGCGCCAGCAGCCTCTCAGCCGGGGGGGCCATCTCAGATACGCAGTATTTT; CDR3 protein: CASSLSAGGAISDTQYF
V gene: TRBV10-3; J gene: TRBJ1-1; clone size: few; D gene: -; CDR3 DNA: TGTGCCAGCCAGGGAAATCTTATGAACACTGAAGCTTTCTTT; CDR3 protein: CASQGNLMNTEAFF
V gene: TRBV3-1; J gene: TRBJ2-3; clone size: -; D gene: TRBD2; CDR3 DNA: TGTGCCAGCAGGAAAACCGGGACTAGCGGGAGTGATACGCAGTATTTT; CDR3 protein: CASRKTGTSGSDTQYF
V gene: TRBV20-1; J gene: TRBJ2-2; clone size: few; D gene: TRBD2; CDR3 DNA: TGCAGTGCTAGTAAGGCTAGCGGGCTCTCGAACACCGGGGAGCTGTTTTTT; CDR3 protein: CSASKASGLSNTGELFF
V gene: TRBV11-1; J gene: TRBJ2-1; clone size: many; D gene: -; CDR3 DNA: TGTGCCAGCAGCTTCCTCCCCTCATCTGGGTGGGCATACAATGAGCAGTTCTTC; CDR3 protein: CASSFLPSSGWAYNEQFF
V gene: TRBV3-1; J gene: TRBJ2-7; clone size: once; D gene: -; CDR3 DNA: TGTGCCAGCAGCCAAGGAAGCACGGCGCGAGACGAGCAGTACTTC; CDR3 protein: CASSQGSTARDEQYF
V gene: TRBV11-1; J gene: TRBJ2-1; clone size: once; D gene: TRBD2; CDR3 DNA: TGTGCCAGCAGCGGACAGACTAGCGGGGCTCAGAGCTCCTACAATGAGCAGTTCTTC; CDR3 protein: CASSGQTSGAQSSYNEQFF
V gene: TRBV7-2; J gene: TRBJ2-3; clone size: few; D gene: -; CDR3 DNA: TGTGCCAGCAGCCGCTCGTTAGATACGCAGTATTTT; CDR3 protein: CASSRSLDTQYF
V gene: TRBV19; J gene: TRBJ2-1; clone size: -; D gene: TRBD2; CDR3 DNA: TGTGCCAGTAGAATTCCGGGACTAGCGGGAAATGAGCAGTTCTTC; CDR3 protein: CASRIPGLAGNEQFF
V gene: TRBV6-5; J gene: TRBJ1-1; clone size: -; D gene: TRBD1; CDR3 DNA: TGTGCCAGCAGTTACTCTACCGGACAGGTTGAGAACACTGAAGCTTTCTTT; CDR3 protein: CASSYSTGQVENTEAFF
V gene: TRBV10-2; J gene: TRBJ1-5; clone size: few; D gene: -; CDR3 DNA: TGCGCCAGCAGTGAGGGGACGGCCCGGGATCAGCCCCAGCATTTT; CDR3 protein: CASSEGTARDQPQHF
V gene: TRBV15; J gene: TRBJ2-3; clone size: -; D gene: -; CDR3 DNA: TGTGCCACCAGACTAGGCGGGGGCGGTACAGATACGCAGTATTTT; CDR3 protein: CATRLGGGGTDTQYF
V gene: TRBV7-8; J gene: TRBJ2-1; clone size: few; D gene: TRBD2; CDR3 DNA: TGTGCCAGCAGCTTAGAGATAGCGGGAGGGTACAATGAGCAGTTCTTC; CDR3 protein: CASSLEIAGGYNEQFF
V gene: TRBV20-1; J gene: TRBJ2-7; clone size: -; D gene: -; CDR3 DNA: TGCAGTGCTAGAGATAGTCGGGACACCTCCTACGAGCGGTACTTC; CDR3 protein: CSARDSRDTSYERYF
V gene: TRBV4-1; J gene: TRBJ2-2; clone size: few; D gene: TRBD2; CDR3 DNA: TGCGCCAGCAGCCGGGGTGGGGCGGGGGGACACACCGGGGAGCTGTTTTTT; CDR3 protein: CASSRGGAGGHTGELFF
V gene: TRBV29-1; J gene: TRBJ2-1; clone size: -; D gene: -; CDR3 DNA: TGCAGCGTTGGACTACCGATGAATGAGCAGTTCTTC; CDR3 protein: CSVGLPMNEQFF
V gene: TRBV4-1; J gene: TRBJ2-7; clone size: few; D gene: TRBD2; CDR3 DNA: TGCGCCAGCAGCCCAGGACTAGCGGGAGCGGACGAGCAGTACTTC; CDR3 protein: CASSPGLAGADEQYF
V gene: TRBV28; J gene: TRBJ2-7; clone size: -; D gene: TRBD1; CDR3 DNA: TGTGCCAGCAGTCCAGGCGGGACAGGGAAAGACGAGCAGTACTTC; CDR3 protein: CASSPGGTGKDEQYF
V gene: TRBV20-1; J gene: TRBJ2-1; clone size: few; D gene: TRBD2; CDR3 DNA: TGCAGTGCTTCCGGGACTACAAAAGACGCCGTTTACAATGAGCAGTTCTTC; CDR3 protein: CSASGTTKDAVYNEQFF
V gene: TRBV7-2; J gene: TRBJ2-5; clone size: few; D gene: -; CDR3 DNA: TGTGCCAGCAGCTTCCCAGGGCAAGAGACCCAGTACTTC; CDR3 protein: CASSFPGQETQYF
V gene: TRBV10-3; J gene: TRBJ2-2; clone size: few; D gene: TRBD2; CDR3 DNA: TGTGCCATCAGCCCCACAGGACTAGCGGGAGTTGAGAAGAACGGGGAGCTGTTTTTT; CDR3 protein: CAISPTGLAGVEKNGELFF
V gene: TRBV12-3/TRBV12-4; J gene: TRBJ2-2; clone size: -; D gene: -; CDR3 DNA: TGTGCCAGCAGTTTGAACATCTACACCGGGGAGCTGTTTTTT; CDR3 protein: CASSLNIYTGELFF
V gene: TRBV12-3/TRBV12-4; J gene: TRBJ1-1; clone size: -; D gene: TRBD1; CDR3 DNA: TGTGCCAGCAGTTTATCGGACAGGGCGGACACTGAAGCTTTCTTT; CDR3 protein: CASSLSDRADTEAFF
V gene: TRBV18; J gene: TRBJ2-1; clone size: -; D gene: TRBD2; CDR3 DNA: TGTGCCAGCTCACGTCGGCCAGCGGGGGGGCTCAATGAGCAGTTCTTC; CDR3 protein: CASSRRPAGGLNEQFF
V gene: TRBV7-2; J gene: TRBJ2-2; clone size: many; D gene: -; CDR3 DNA: TGTGCCAGCAGCGCGGGACTCACGGAGCTGTTTTTT; CDR3 protein: CASSAGLTELFF
V gene: TRBV12-3/TRBV12-4; J gene: TRBJ1-5; clone size: few; D gene: -; CDR3 DNA: TGTGCCAGCAGCCGCGACACGGCCTATAGCAATCAGCCCCAGCATTTT; CDR3 protein: CASSRDTAYSNQPQHF
V gene: TRBV5-6; J gene: TRBJ2-1; clone size: -; D gene: TRBD1; CDR3 DNA: TGTGCCAGCAGCTTGGAGGGGACAGGGCTTACGAATGAGCAGTTCTTC; CDR3 protein: CASSLEGTGLTNEQFF
V gene: TRBV29-1; J gene: TRBJ2-1; clone size: few; D gene: TRBD1; CDR3 DNA: TGCAGCGTTGAAGATTGGGGACAGGGGTCCTACAATGAGCAGTTCTTC; CDR3 protein: CSVEDWGQGSYNEQFF
V gene: TRBV19; J gene: TRBJ1-6; clone size: -; D gene: TRBD1; CDR3 DNA: TGTGCCAGTAGTACCTACAGACTCCAGGGGGATTCACCCCTCCACTTT; CDR3 protein: CASSTYRLQGDSPLHF
V gene: TRBV7-6; J gene: TRBJ2-1; clone size: -; D gene: TRBD2; CDR3 DNA: TGTGCCAGCAGCCCAGGGGCGGGAGGGGTAAATGAGCAGTTCTTC; CDR3 protein: CASSPGAGGVNEQFF
V gene: TRBV21-1; J gene: TRBJ2-1; clone size: many; D gene: -; CDR3 DNA: TGTGCCAGCAGCAAAGGGGATCCCAGGAGTCCTCCCTACAATGAGCAGTTCTTC; CDR3 protein: CASSKGDPRSPPYNEQFF
V gene: TRBV4-1; J gene: TRBJ2-1; clone size: -; D gene: -; CDR3 DNA: TGCGCCAGCAGCCAAGATCGAGGGGGGGCCGTCCACAATGAGCAGTTCTTC; CDR3 protein: CASSQDRGGAVHNEQFF
V gene: TRBV11-2; J gene: TRBJ2-1; clone size: many; D gene: -; CDR3 DNA: TGTGCCAGCAGCTTTACGGGGGCACTCAATGAGCAGTTCTTC; CDR3 protein: CASSFTGALNEQFF
V gene: TRBV10-3; J gene: TRBJ2-1; clone size: few; D gene: TRBD2; CDR3 DNA: TGTGCCATCAGTGAGGGGATGGGGACTAGCGGGAGGGCCCACTACAATGAGCAGTTCTTC; CDR3 protein: CAISEGMGTSGRAHYNEQFF
V gene: TRBV12-3/TRBV12-4; J gene: TRBJ2-2; clone size: few; D gene: -; CDR3 DNA: TGTGCCAGCAGGGGACTGCGAGACGCCGGGGAGCTGTTTTTT; CDR3 protein: CASRGLRDAGELFF
V gene: TRBV5-1; J gene: TRBJ1-1; clone size: many; D gene: -; CDR3 DNA: TGCGCCAGCACCGTCAGGGGAGACACTGAAGCTTTCTTT; CDR3 protein: CASTVRGDTEAFF
V gene: TRBV10-2; J gene: TRBJ2-5; clone size: -; D gene: -; CDR3 DNA: TGCGCCAGCAGTGAGTCTGGAAAGACCCAGTACTTC; CDR3 protein: CASSESGKTQYF